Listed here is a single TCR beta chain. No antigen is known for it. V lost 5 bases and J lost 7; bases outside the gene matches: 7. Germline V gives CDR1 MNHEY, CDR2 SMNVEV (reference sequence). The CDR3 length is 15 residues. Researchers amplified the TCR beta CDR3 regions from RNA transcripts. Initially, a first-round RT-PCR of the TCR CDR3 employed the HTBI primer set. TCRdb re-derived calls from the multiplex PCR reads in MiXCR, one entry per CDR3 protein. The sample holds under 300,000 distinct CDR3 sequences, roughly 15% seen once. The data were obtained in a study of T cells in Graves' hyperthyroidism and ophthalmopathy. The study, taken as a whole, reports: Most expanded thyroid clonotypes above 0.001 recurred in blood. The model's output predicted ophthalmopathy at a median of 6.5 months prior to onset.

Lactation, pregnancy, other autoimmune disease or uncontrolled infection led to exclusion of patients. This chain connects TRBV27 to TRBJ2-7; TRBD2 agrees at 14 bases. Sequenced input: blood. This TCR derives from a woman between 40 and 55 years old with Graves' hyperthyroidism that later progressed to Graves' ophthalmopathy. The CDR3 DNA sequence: TGTGCCAGCAGTCTAGGGACTAGCGGGAGAAATGAGCAGTACTTC. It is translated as CASSLGTSGRNEQYF.